This T cell receptor beta chain was captured by sequencing in a study of cytomegalovirus exposure and HLA in healthy donors. General study findings and limits: Associated with cytomegalovirus, according to the listing, were 150 to 200 TCR beta chains.

This CDR3 is built from 13 residues. The ends were cut back, 3 bases at V and 8 bases at J, with 11 bases in the middle. The germline gives CDR1 KGHSH, CDR2 LQKENI. About this clone: The target antigen is unknown.

Produced via immunoSEQ multiplex PCR; TCRdb's table is partial and in-frame only. Found here are fewer than 90,000 clones, 90% to 97% of them singletons; the top ten hold less than 2%. The sequenced material came from PBMCs. V usage is TRBV18 and J usage is TRBJ1-3, with a possible D match to TRBD1 (5 bases). The receptor was isolated from a man aged 18 to 35 in good health and CMV-seropositive. The CDR3 reads CASSPAGVYTIYF. CDR3 nucleotides: TGTGCCAGCTCACCCGCGGGGGTTTACACCATATATTTT.